The entry below describes one T cell receptor beta chain. There are 11 residues in the CDR3. Germline loops: CDR1 MDHEN, CDR2 SYDVKM. The V end was cut by 2 bases, the J end by 6 bases, with 4 bases between. This entry is derived from a study of control samples from healthy donors and cancer patients. The protocol was immunoSEQ multiplex PCR, while the TCRdb copy is restricted to in-frame clones and leaves out a portion. The sample lists around 170,000 clones, around 88% seen once, with over 4% in the top ten. What was sequenced was blood. The source is a woman under 40 in good health. The J gene is TRBJ1-1, the V gene TRBV28; D uncertain. CDR3 amino acids: CASSLNAEAFF. Written as DNA, the CDR3 is TGTGCCAGCAGTTTAAACGCTGAAGCTTTCTTT.